The clone carrying this T cell receptor beta chain was seen many times. Its specificity is not known. Participants, patients aged 18 to 65, had newly diagnosed hyperthyroidism with a duration under 2 months. An approximately 10 ml volume of fresh peripheral blood provided the PBMCs. These data are taken from a study of T cells in Graves' hyperthyroidism and ophthalmopathy. Study overall: Staff took peripheral blood when the initial diagnosis was made, before any treatment began.

There were TCR beta CDR3 regions amplified from RNA transcripts. Researchers ran a first-round RT-PCR on the TCR CDR3 using the HTBI primer set. From the multiplex PCR reads, TCRdb called clonotypes with MiXCR, one entry per CDR3 protein. The sample carries hundreds of thousands of distinct CDR3 sequences, 13% to 15% recorded once. This CDR3 has 16 amino acids. With 1 base clipped from V and 3 bases from J, the junction kept 7 bases outside the gene matches. Germline V CDR1 and CDR2: MNHEY, SVGEGT. Broader study findings: Most clonotypes that expanded in the thyroid above 0.001 also showed up in blood.

This sequence joins TRBV6-2 or TRBV6-3 and TRBJ2-3; 7 bases fit TRBD2. The sequencing input was blood. The sequence derives from a woman in her late teens or twenties with Graves' hyperthyroidism. The CDR3 sequence: CASSYWKAGATDTQYF. DNA of the CDR3: TGTGCCAGCAGTTACTGGAAGGCGGGAGCGACAGATACGCAGTATTTT.